The rows below give T cell receptor beta chains drawn from one sample of a study of vaccination and CD4 T cells after COVID-19. One entry per CDR3 protein results from TCRdb running MiXCR on the PCR reads. The sample consists of over 20,000 distinct CDR3 sequences, under 40% of them appearing once. These TCRs' antigens remain unknown. The specimen was CD4+ T cells from blood, cultured in vitro, collected about 7 months after SARS-CoV-2 vaccination. These receptors originate from a human donor who had recovered from COVID-19. CDR3s include the opening cysteine and the closing phenylalanine or tryptophan. D genes are given only for firm matches. Clone size, where shown, is once, few, many, or a class for clones that have expanded.

V gene: TRBV7-2
clone size: .
J gene: TRBJ2-1
D gene: .
CDR3 protein: CASSLEGPIQHNEQFF
CDR3 DNA: TGTGCCAGCAGCTTAGAGGGGCCTATCCAACACAATGAGCAGTTCTTC

V gene: TRBV7-9
clone size: .
J gene: TRBJ2-1
D gene: .
CDR3 protein: CASSQGLSANEQFF
CDR3 DNA: TGTGCCAGCAGCCAGGGGTTAAGCGCCAATGAGCAGTTCTTC

V gene: TRBV20-1
clone size: .
J gene: TRBJ2-5
D gene: .
CDR3 protein: CSAQTDDQETQYF
CDR3 DNA: TGCAGTGCTCAGACAGACGACCAAGAGACCCAGTACTTC

V gene: TRBV27
clone size: .
J gene: TRBJ1-2
D gene: .
CDR3 protein: CASSFPGNRGYTF
CDR3 DNA: TGTGCCAGCAGTTTCCCCGGTAATCGAGGCTACACCTTC

V gene: TRBV2
clone size: few
J gene: TRBJ2-5
D gene: .
CDR3 protein: CASSVGETQYF
CDR3 DNA: TGTGCCAGCAGTGTTGGGGAGACCCAGTACTTC

V gene: TRBV20-1
clone size: .
J gene: TRBJ2-3
D gene: TRBD2
CDR3 protein: CSAKGGLAIRTDTQYF
CDR3 DNA: TGCAGTGCTAAGGGGGGACTAGCGATCCGCACAGATACGCAGTATTTT

V gene: TRBV7-3
clone size: .
J gene: TRBJ2-3
D gene: TRBD1
CDR3 protein: CASSPGQGAGDTQYF
CDR3 DNA: TGTGCCAGCAGCCCGGGACAGGGGGCGGGAGATACGCAGTATTTT

V gene: TRBV20-1
clone size: medium-sized
J gene: TRBJ2-1
D gene: TRBD2
CDR3 protein: CSRGGGYNEQFF
CDR3 DNA: TGCAGTCGCGGGGGGGGCTACAATGAGCAGTTCTTC

V gene: TRBV20-1
clone size: .
J gene: TRBJ2-7
D gene: .
CDR3 protein: CSARDLMAAFEQYF
CDR3 DNA: TGCAGTGCTAGAGATCTTATGGCAGCTTTTGAGCAGTACTTC

V gene: TRBV7-3
clone size: once
J gene: TRBJ2-3
D gene: .
CDR3 protein: CASSFGSSPDTQYF
CDR3 DNA: TGTGCCAGCAGCTTTGGGTCGAGCCCAGATACGCAGTATTTT

V gene: TRBV6-2/TRBV6-3
clone size: .
J gene: TRBJ1-6
D gene: .
CDR3 protein: CASSNGMNSPLHF
CDR3 DNA: TGTGCCAGCAGCAACGGGATGAATTCACCCCTCCACTTT

V gene: TRBV12-3/TRBV12-4
clone size: few
J gene: TRBJ2-7
D gene: .
CDR3 protein: CASSLVGAYEQYF
CDR3 DNA: TGTGCCAGCAGTTTAGTGGGGGCCTACGAGCAGTACTTC

V gene: TRBV6-1
clone size: .
J gene: TRBJ2-7
D gene: TRBD2
CDR3 protein: CASSRTSGKTYEQYF
CDR3 DNA: TGTGCCAGCAGTAGGACTAGCGGGAAAACCTACGAGCAGTACTTC

V gene: TRBV28
clone size: few
J gene: TRBJ1-2
D gene: TRBD1
CDR3 protein: CASSIRQGRRSTF
CDR3 DNA: TGTGCCAGCAGTATCAGACAGGGGAGGAGATCCACCTTC

V gene: TRBV20-1
clone size: few
J gene: TRBJ2-3
D gene: .
CDR3 protein: CSASSASSTDTQYF
CDR3 DNA: TGCAGTGCTAGTTCAGCTTCTAGCACAGATACGCAGTATTTT

V gene: TRBV2
clone size: .
J gene: TRBJ2-5
D gene: .
CDR3 protein: CASSQDYQETQYF
CDR3 DNA: TGTGCCAGCAGTCAGGACTACCAAGAGACCCAGTACTTC

V gene: TRBV7-2
clone size: few
J gene: TRBJ2-2
D gene: .
CDR3 protein: CASRHGRRGANTGELFF
CDR3 DNA: TGTGCCAGCAGGCACGGTAGGCGGGGCGCGAACACCGGGGAGCTGTTTTTT

V gene: TRBV20-1
clone size: few
J gene: TRBJ1-5
D gene: .
CDR3 protein: CSASRGNQPQHF
CDR3 DNA: TGCAGTGCTAGTAGGGGAAATCAGCCCCAGCATTTT

V gene: TRBV10-3
clone size: .
J gene: TRBJ1-1
D gene: TRBD1
CDR3 protein: CAITGDRGGTEAFF
CDR3 DNA: TGTGCCATCACCGGGGACAGGGGAGGAACTGAAGCTTTCTTT

V gene: TRBV20-1
clone size: .
J gene: TRBJ2-1
D gene: TRBD2
CDR3 protein: CSARDPSGNGNEQFF
CDR3 DNA: TGCAGTGCTAGAGATCCTAGCGGGAATGGGAATGAGCAGTTCTTC

V gene: TRBV15
clone size: few
J gene: TRBJ2-1
D gene: .
CDR3 protein: CATSRVGSLSYNEQFF
CDR3 DNA: TGTGCCACCAGCAGAGTAGGTAGCCTTTCCTACAATGAGCAGTTCTTC

V gene: TRBV7-8
clone size: .
J gene: TRBJ2-1
D gene: .
CDR3 protein: CASSLVRLSSNEQFF
CDR3 DNA: TGTGCCAGCAGCTTAGTCCGACTTTCCAGCAATGAGCAGTTCTTC

V gene: TRBV29-1
clone size: .
J gene: TRBJ2-3
D gene: TRBD2
CDR3 protein: CSVGGRTSDTQYF
CDR3 DNA: TGCAGCGTTGGGGGTAGGACTAGCGATACGCAGTATTTT

V gene: TRBV6-1
clone size: .
J gene: TRBJ2-3
D gene: TRBD2
CDR3 protein: CASSTGLAITDTQYF
CDR3 DNA: TGTGCCAGCAGTACGGGACTAGCGATCACAGATACGCAGTATTTT

V gene: TRBV28
clone size: few
J gene: TRBJ2-3
D gene: .
CDR3 protein: CAVRDLTPDTQYF
CDR3 DNA: TGTGCAGTGCGGGATTTAACGCCAGATACGCAGTATTTT

V gene: TRBV6-1
clone size: .
J gene: TRBJ1-1
D gene: TRBD1
CDR3 protein: CASSPRGYTEAFF
CDR3 DNA: TGTGCCAGCAGCCCCAGGGGGTACACTGAAGCTTTCTTT

V gene: TRBV6-5
clone size: .
J gene: TRBJ1-1
D gene: .
CDR3 protein: CASSYDSSTEAFF
CDR3 DNA: TGTGCCAGCAGTTACGACAGTTCCACTGAAGCTTTCTTT

V gene: TRBV6-5
clone size: .
J gene: TRBJ2-2
D gene: .
CDR3 protein: CASSYRLENTGELFF
CDR3 DNA: TGTGCCAGCAGTTACCGTCTAGAGAACACCGGGGAGCTGTTTTTT

V gene: TRBV15
clone size: .
J gene: TRBJ2-5
D gene: TRBD1
CDR3 protein: CATSNRDSETQYF
CDR3 DNA: TGTGCCACCAGCAACCGGGACAGCGAGACCCAGTACTTC

V gene: TRBV7-2
clone size: .
J gene: TRBJ2-1
D gene: TRBD2
CDR3 protein: CASSSRVVAGGPREQFF
CDR3 DNA: TGTGCCAGCAGCTCCCGTGTGGTAGCGGGAGGGCCTAGAGAGCAGTTCTTC

V gene: TRBV20-1
clone size: once
J gene: TRBJ2-3
D gene: .
CDR3 protein: CSAGTGRSSTDTQYF
CDR3 DNA: TGCAGTGCTGGAACCGGGCGGTCTAGCACAGATACGCAGTATTTT

V gene: TRBV27
clone size: medium-sized
J gene: TRBJ2-5
D gene: TRBD2
CDR3 protein: CASSFALAGVETQYF
CDR3 DNA: TGTGCCAGCAGTTTCGCACTAGCGGGAGTGGAGACCCAGTACTTC

V gene: TRBV28
clone size: once
J gene: TRBJ1-2
D gene: .
CDR3 protein: CASSLNAVAGNGYTF
CDR3 DNA: TGTGCCAGCAGTTTAAACGCGGTGGCGGGGAATGGCTACACCTTC

V gene: TRBV6-1
clone size: medium-sized
J gene: TRBJ1-2
D gene: .
CDR3 protein: CASSPAVSNYGYTF
CDR3 DNA: TGTGCCAGCAGCCCAGCGGTCTCTAACTATGGCTACACCTTC

V gene: TRBV7-3
clone size: few
J gene: TRBJ2-1
D gene: TRBD2
CDR3 protein: CASSLGLAGLREQFF
CDR3 DNA: TGTGCCAGCAGCTTAGGACTAGCGGGACTACGTGAGCAGTTCTTC

V gene: TRBV20-1
clone size: .
J gene: TRBJ2-3
D gene: .
CDR3 protein: CSAPTQYTDTQYF
CDR3 DNA: TGCAGTGCACCCACGCAATACACAGATACGCAGTATTTT

V gene: TRBV7-9
clone size: few
J gene: TRBJ2-7
D gene: .
CDR3 protein: CASRQNGAAGHEQYF
CDR3 DNA: TGTGCCAGCAGACAAAACGGGGCCGCGGGCCACGAGCAGTACTTC

V gene: TRBV6-1
clone size: few
J gene: TRBJ2-5
D gene: .
CDR3 protein: CATLSGLGGKQETQYF
CDR3 DNA: TGTGCCACCCTATCAGGACTAGGGGGAAAGCAAGAGACCCAGTACTTC

V gene: TRBV15
clone size: few
J gene: TRBJ2-3
D gene: .
CDR3 protein: CATSGDGITDTQYF
CDR3 DNA: TGTGCCACCAGCGGGGACGGTATCACAGATACGCAGTATTTT

V gene: TRBV7-9
clone size: .
J gene: TRBJ1-5
D gene: .
CDR3 protein: CASSSSFYSNQPQHF
CDR3 DNA: TGTGCCAGCAGCTCCAGCTTCTATAGCAATCAGCCCCAGCATTTT

V gene: TRBV4-1
clone size: few
J gene: TRBJ2-7
D gene: TRBD2
CDR3 protein: CASSPGRASGRYEQYF
CDR3 DNA: TGCGCCAGCAGCCCTGGTAGGGCTAGCGGTCGCTACGAGCAGTACTTC

V gene: TRBV19
clone size: .
J gene: TRBJ2-1
D gene: TRBD2
CDR3 protein: CASSALAGALVEQFF
CDR3 DNA: TGTGCCAGTAGTGCCCTAGCGGGTGCTCTGGTGGAGCAGTTCTTC

V gene: TRBV5-1
clone size: .
J gene: TRBJ2-5
D gene: .
CDR3 protein: CASSLEGRGETQYF
CDR3 DNA: TGCGCCAGCAGCTTGGAGGGGCGGGGAGAGACCCAGTACTTC

V gene: TRBV20-1
clone size: medium-sized
J gene: TRBJ1-6
D gene: TRBD1
CDR3 protein: CAPGQGHSPLHF
CDR3 DNA: TGCGCACCGGGACAGGGGCATTCACCCCTCCACTTT

V gene: TRBV7-9
clone size: .
J gene: TRBJ1-1
D gene: TRBD1
CDR3 protein: CASSLSRGRFAEAFF
CDR3 DNA: TGTGCCAGCAGCTTATCGAGGGGGCGCTTTGCTGAAGCTTTCTTT

V gene: TRBV27
clone size: few
J gene: TRBJ2-3
D gene: .
CDR3 protein: CASRQRTDTQYF
CDR3 DNA: TGTGCCAGCAGGCAACGCACAGATACGCAGTATTTT

V gene: TRBV28
clone size: .
J gene: TRBJ1-2
D gene: .
CDR3 protein: CASSMGNYGYTF
CDR3 DNA: TGTGCCAGCAGTATGGGGAACTATGGCTACACCTTC

V gene: TRBV20-1
clone size: medium-sized
J gene: TRBJ1-5
D gene: .
CDR3 protein: CSATREQGSSQPQHF
CDR3 DNA: TGCAGTGCTACCCGGGAGCAGGGGAGTAGTCAGCCCCAGCATTTT

V gene: TRBV15
clone size: .
J gene: TRBJ2-3
D gene: .
CDR3 protein: CATSRGTDTQYF
CDR3 DNA: TGTGCCACCAGTCGGGGCACAGATACGCAGTATTTT

V gene: TRBV20-1
clone size: .
J gene: TRBJ1-6
D gene: .
CDR3 protein: CSARDLTDSPLHF
CDR3 DNA: TGCAGTGCTAGAGATTTGACCGATTCACCCCTCCACTTT

V gene: TRBV20-1
clone size: .
J gene: TRBJ2-5
D gene: .
CDR3 protein: CSARGSQETQYF
CDR3 DNA: TGCAGTGCTAGAGGGAGCCAAGAGACCCAGTACTTC

V gene: TRBV4-2
clone size: few
J gene: TRBJ1-2
D gene: .
CDR3 protein: CASSQDRRASEYGYTF
CDR3 DNA: TGTGCCAGCAGCCAAGACCGCCGGGCATCGGAGTATGGCTACACCTTC

V gene: TRBV6-1
clone size: .
J gene: TRBJ2-7
D gene: .
CDR3 protein: CATRRGSGSEQYF
CDR3 DNA: TGTGCCACTAGACGGGGTAGCGGCTCCGAGCAGTACTTC

V gene: TRBV20-1
clone size: .
J gene: TRBJ2-7
D gene: .
CDR3 protein: CSARRPDETSATSYEQYF
CDR3 DNA: TGCAGTGCTAGGAGACCTGACGAGACTAGTGCCACTAGTTACGAGCAGTACTTT

V gene: TRBV7-2
clone size: few
J gene: TRBJ2-1
D gene: .
CDR3 protein: CASSFQAYNEQFF
CDR3 DNA: TGTGCCAGCAGCTTCCAGGCCTACAATGAGCAGTTCTTC

V gene: TRBV7-8
clone size: .
J gene: TRBJ2-5
D gene: .
CDR3 protein: CASSTQGKVETQYF
CDR3 DNA: TGTGCCAGCAGCACGCAGGGGAAAGTGGAGACCCAGTACTTC

V gene: TRBV19
clone size: few
J gene: TRBJ2-3
D gene: TRBD2
CDR3 protein: CASSGGTSGTPSTDTQYF
CDR3 DNA: TGTGCCAGTAGTGGGGGGACTAGCGGAACCCCTAGCACAGATACGCAGTATTTT

V gene: TRBV20-1
clone size: .
J gene: TRBJ2-7
D gene: .
CDR3 protein: CSDGERCTTTSYEQYF
CDR3 DNA: TGCAGTGATGGGGAAAGATGTACGACAACCTCCTACGAGCAGTACTTC

V gene: TRBV20-1
clone size: few
J gene: TRBJ2-7
D gene: .
CDR3 protein: CSASDAYEQYF
CDR3 DNA: TGCAGTGCTAGCGATGCATACGAGCAGTACTTC

V gene: TRBV6-1
clone size: medium-sized
J gene: TRBJ2-7
D gene: TRBD2
CDR3 protein: CATGTSGIYEQYF
CDR3 DNA: TGTGCCACGGGGACTAGCGGGATATACGAGCAGTACTTC